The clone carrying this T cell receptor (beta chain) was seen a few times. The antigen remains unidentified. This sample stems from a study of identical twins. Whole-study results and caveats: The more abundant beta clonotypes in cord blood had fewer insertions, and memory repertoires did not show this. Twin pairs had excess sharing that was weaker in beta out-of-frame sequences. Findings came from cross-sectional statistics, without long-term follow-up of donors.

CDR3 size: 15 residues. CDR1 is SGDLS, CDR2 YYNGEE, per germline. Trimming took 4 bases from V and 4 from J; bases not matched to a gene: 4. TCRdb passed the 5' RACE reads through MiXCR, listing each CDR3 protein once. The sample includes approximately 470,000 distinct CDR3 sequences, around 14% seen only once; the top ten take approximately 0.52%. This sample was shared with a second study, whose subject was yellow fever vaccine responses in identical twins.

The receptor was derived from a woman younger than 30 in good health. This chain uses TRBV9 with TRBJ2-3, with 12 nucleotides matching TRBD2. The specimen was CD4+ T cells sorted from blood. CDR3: CASSTGLAGPDTQYF. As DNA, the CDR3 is TGTGCCAGCAGCACTGGACTAGCGGGGCCAGATACGCAGTATTTT.